The 4 T cell receptor beta chains presented below share a single source sample, sequenced in a study of cytomegalovirus exposure and HLA in healthy donors. With 60 Vbeta and 13 Jbeta primers, the PCR was carried out. Repertoires were generated with immunoSEQ multiplex PCR, while TCRdb's copy carries only in-frame clones and drops some. This sample yields approximately 240,000 clones, of which 70% to 85% are seen a single time; approximately 0.5% belongs to the top ten. Sequenced input: PBMCs. All receptors derive from a woman in her thirties or forties in good health and CMV-seronegative.

The genes are TRBV5-1 and TRBJ1-1; D is possibly TRBD1 (6 bases). Trimming pared 0 bases from V and 1 base from J, leaving 7 bases between. CDR1 and CDR2 (germline): SGHRS, YFSETQ. This CDR3 region has 14 residues. CDR3 bases: TGCGCCAGCAGCTTGGTGACAGGGAACACTGAAGCTTTCTTT. Translated: CASSLVTGNTEAFF. Full variable domain (missing parts from reference TRBV5-1 and TRBJ1-1): KAGVTQTPRYLIKTRGQQVTLSCSPISGHRSVSWYQQTPGQGLQFLFEYFSETQRNKGNFPGRFSGRQFSNSRSEMNVSTLELGDSALYLCASSLVTGNTEAFFGQGTRLTVV.

The CDR3, as DNA: TGTGCCAGCAGTGGATCTACAGGGGGTGGTGGTCAGCCCCAGCATTTT. The encoded protein is CASSGSTGGGGQPQHF. This chain links TRBV6-4 with TRBJ1-5, with 8 positions matching TRBD1. This CDR3 contains 16 residues. The junction had 11 bases not matched to a gene; V was cut back by 4 bases and J by 6 bases. From germline, CDR1 is MRHNA and CDR2 SNTAGT.

The rearrangement uses TRBV5-1 and TRBJ1-3, with D maybe TRBD1 (5 bases). Germline values: CDR1 SGHRS, CDR2 YFSETQ. V shed 4 bases and J shed 4 bases, with 21 bases lying between them. This CDR3 comprises 17 residues. CDR3 sequence (DNA): TGCGCCAGCAGCCACCAGGGCTCCCACGCCGTCGGAAACACCATATATTTT. It codes for CASSHQGSHAVGNTIYF.

The sample holds one count of this clone. The chain couples TRBV25-1 to TRBJ2-2; a possible D gene is TRBD1 (7 bases). The V end lost 6 bases, the J end lost 3 bases, and 20 bases lay between the germline ends. Germline assignment: CDR1 MGHDK and CDR2 SYGVNS. This CDR3 is 17 amino acids long. DNA of the CDR3: TGTGCCAGCAGACGTCCCTCGGGACAGCGGGACACCGGGGAGCTGTTTTTT. This gives the protein CASRRPSGQRDTGELFF.